This entry concerns a single T cell receptor beta chain. The antigen is not known. These data originate in a study of cytomegalovirus exposure and HLA in healthy donors. Study-wide points: A later analysis reportedly found that, within productive TCRs, an Asian-associated ancestry cluster had fewer N-insertions than the mean observed across the roughly 730 donors.

The CDR3 length is 12 residues. In germline, CDR1 is GTSNPN, CDR2 SVGIG (reference sequence). The V and J ends lost 5 bases and 4 bases respectively, with 9 bases between them. In the PCR, 60 Vbeta and 13 Jbeta primers were used. TCRdb keeps only in-frame clones here, not all; method: immunoSEQ multiplex PCR. The sample has more than 130,000 clones; about 86% are singletons. The TCR originated in a man between 40 and 49 years old in good health and CMV-seropositive. Sequenced material: PBMCs. The chain joins TRBV30 to TRBJ1-5, with D perhaps TRBD1 (6 bases). This CDR3 reads CAWGTPNQPQHF. In DNA form, the CDR3 reads TGTGCCTGGGGGACACCTAATCAGCCCCAGCATTTT. Combining the CDR3 with reference TRBV30 and TRBJ1-5 gives the whole variable domain SQTIHQWPATLVQPVGSPLSLECTVEGTSNPNLYWYRQAAGRGLQLLFYSVGIGQISSEVPQNLSASRPQDRQFILSSKKLLLSDSGFYLCAWGTPNQPQHFGDGTRLSIL.